This T cell receptor (beta chain) was identified during a study of OX40 agonist ivuxolimab in advanced cancers. Background on the study: The patients received ivuxolimab by intravenous route every 2 weeks at 0.01 to 10 mg/kg. Overall study results and limits: Doses of 0.1 to 3.0 mg/kg were accompanied by clonal expansion of CD4+ and CD8+ blood T cells by week 6. It was also the case that some nonresponders had low normalized T-cell clonal expansion.

Germline CDR1 MGHDK, CDR2 SYGVNS. The length of the CDR3 is 12 residues. Profiled with immunoSEQ multiplex PCR; TCRdb holds only in-frame clones, not every one. Of over 75,000 clones in the sample, 90% to 95% were seen once. This clone was recorded only once. Its specificity is unknown. Sequence at one end of the junction differs from germline and may be a read error. Autoimmune disease history or systemic immunosuppression disqualified patients. The source of this sequence is an adult with an advanced solid tumor such as melanoma, head and neck, liver or kidney cancer. The sample was CD4+ or CD8+ T cells sorted from blood, taken in a trial of the OX40 agonist ivuxolimab. The chain joins TRBV25-1 to TRBJ2-2; D is unresolved. The CDR3 here is CASSEYTGELFF. CDR3 bases: TGTGCCAGCAGCGAATACACCGGGGAGCTGTTTTTT. The variable domain in full, completed from reference TRBV25-1 and TRBJ2-2, reads EADIYQTPRYLVIGTGKKITLECSQTMGHDKMYWYQQDPGMELHLIHYSYGVNSTEKGDLSSESTVSRIRTEHFPLTLESARPSHTSQYLCASSEYTGELFFGEGSRLTVL.